These 23 T cell receptor beta chains share one sample of origin, sequenced in a study of shared clonotypes between healthy human individuals. Naivety among CD8 cells was defined by CD45RO negativity and positive CCR7 selection, thereby excluding terminally differentiated effector memory CD45RA+ cells. Clones were read by immunoSEQ multiplex PCR, and TCRdb kept only the in-frame ones, dropping some. Here the sample spans under 850,000 clones, nearly 95% being singletons. The specimen sequenced was naive CD8+ T cells sorted from blood. The source of these receptors is a man younger than 45 in good health.

Concerning this clone: Other DNA sequences from this sample encode an identical CDR3 as well. This chain connects TRBV7-8 to TRBJ2-7, with 7 nucleotides matching TRBD1. V was clipped by 4 bases and J by 0 bases; unmatched bases: 3. Germline V CDR1 and CDR2: SGHVS, FQNEAQ. The CDR3 is 14 amino acids. The CDR3 region has the DNA TGTGCCAGCAGCTCCTGGGACAGCTCCTACGAGCAGTACTTC. Translated: CASSSWDSSYEQYF.

The V gene is TRBV21-1, the J gene TRBJ1-5; whether TRBD1, the table's D call, matches the DNA was not checked. TRBV21-1 is a documented pseudogene. This CDR3 is built from 16 residues. CDR3 in amino acids: CASSKEITVGCQPQHF. The CDR3 nucleotides are TGTGCCAGCAGCAAAGAGATTACAGTGGGTTGTCAGCCCCAGCATTTT.

The chain employs TRBV5-5 and TRBJ2-7; 12 bases fit TRBD2. The V and J ends lost 4 bases and 0 bases, in that order; junction bases with no gene match: 8. This CDR3 has 17 amino acids. Per the germline V gene, CDR1 is SGHKS and CDR2 is YYEKEE (reference sequence). The CDR3 DNA sequence: TGTGCCAGCAGCATCGGGACTAGCGGGCTTAGCTCCTACGAGCAGTACTTC. Amino acids: CASSIGTSGLSSYEQYF.

The rearrangement uses TRBV29-1 and TRBJ2-7; D is undetermined. This CDR3 has 9 amino acids. Per germline, CDR1 SQVTM and CDR2 ANQGSEA. The CDR3 DNA reads as TGCTTCACGGCCCACGAGCAGTACTTC. This codes for CFTAHEQYF.

The chain recombines TRBV7-7 with TRBJ2-7, with D possibly TRBD1 on 5 matching bases. The CDR3 sequence is 16 residues long. From germline, CDR1 is SSHAT and CDR2 FNYEAQ (reference sequence). V lost 4 bases to trimming and J lost 0 bases, with 16 bases between them. For the CDR3, the DNA is TGTGCCAGCAGCTCGGCGAGACAGAAGAGCTCCTACGAGCAGTACTTC. This sequence encodes CASSSARQKSSYEQYF.

The rearrangement links TRBV7-9 to TRBJ2-2; 9 bases are a match to TRBD1. Looked up from germline, CDR1 is SEHNR and CDR2 is FQNEAQ (reference sequence). V lost 3 bases to trimming and J lost 5 bases; unmatched junction nucleotides: 4. The CDR3 runs 15 residues. CDR3 coding DNA: TGTGCCAGCAGCTTTACAGGGGGCCGGACCGGGGAGCTGTTTTTT. This encodes CASSFTGGRTGELFF.

This chain links TRBV7-6 with TRBJ2-2, with a tentative D call TRBD2 (7 bases). There are 14 residues in the CDR3. Trimming took off 8 bases at V and 3 bases at J, with 13 bases between the two ends. Germline CDR1 is SGHVS and CDR2 is FNYEAQ. The CDR3 here is CASSRGRDTGELFF. DNA for the CDR3: TGTGCCAGCTCGCGGGGGCGCGACACCGGGGAGCTGTTTTTT.

J is TRBJ2-1 and V is TRBV5-6; unclear D gene. Deletions cut 4 bases from V and 2 bases from J, with 16 bases between. There are 16 residues in the CDR3. The germline CDR1 and CDR2 sequences are SGHDT and YYEEEE. CDR3 nucleotides: TGTGCCAGCAGCCGACTCCTTTCAGGAACCTACAATGAGCAGTTCTTC. Protein: CASSRLLSGTYNEQFF.

The chain uses TRBV5-6 and TRBJ2-5; the D gene is possibly TRBD1 (5 bases). V lost 1 base, J lost 5 bases, and 9 bases lay in between. There are 13 residues in the CDR3. Germline V CDR1 and CDR2: SGHDT, YYEEEE. CDR3 in amino acids: CASSLFGAETQYF. The CDR3 bases are TGTGCCAGCAGCTTGTTTGGGGCCGAGACCCAGTACTTC.

V is TRBV29-1 and J is TRBJ1-1; no definite D call. CDR1 SQVTM and CDR2 ANQGSEA come from the germline V gene. Trimming removed 5 bases at V and 5 bases at J, with 12 bases between. This CDR3 is built from 12 residues. The CDR3: CSVISVGTEAFF. DNA for the CDR3: TGCAGCGTTATTTCCGTGGGAACTGAAGCTTTCTTT.

The V and J genes are TRBV7-8 and TRBJ1-2; 7 positions match TRBD1. From germline, CDR1 is SGHVS and CDR2 FQNEAQ. J lost 0 bases, V lost 5 bases, and 12 bases had no gene match. The CDR3 has 17 amino acids. CDR3 in DNA: TGTGCCAGCAGCGAAGATACCGGGACAGCTGCTAACTATGGCTACACCTTC. Translated, it gives CASSEDTGTAANYGYTF.

Comments on this clone: With a much larger clone just one base away, this may be a read error. Other DNA sequences in the sample encode the same CDR3. The V gene is TRBV6-5, the J gene TRBJ2-7; no clear D gene. The germline gives CDR1 MNHEY, CDR2 SVGAGI. V lost 5 bases to trimming and J lost 3 bases, with 5 bases between them. The CDR3 consists of 11 residues. CDR3 sequence (DNA): TGTGCCAGCAGTCAACACTACGAGCAGTACTTC. It specifies CASSQHYEQYF.

The chain links TRBV11-2 to TRBJ2-7; 8 positions agree with TRBD1. The junction had 6 bases not matched to a gene; V was cut back by 1 base and J by 4 bases. The CDR3 is made up of 15 amino acids. CDR1 is SGHAT, CDR2 FQNNGV, per germline. The CDR3 loop is CASSLVGTGVYEQYF. The CDR3 DNA reads TGTGCCAGCAGCTTAGTTGGGACAGGTGTTTACGAGCAGTACTTC.

V is TRBV4-3 and J is TRBJ2-2, with a possible D match to TRBD2 (5 bases). V was clipped by 1 base and J by 4 bases, with 10 bases between them. CDR1 is LGHNA, CDR2 YSLEER, per germline. The CDR3 runs to 15 residues. As DNA, the CDR3 is TGCGCCAGCAGCCAAGTCCAGGACTCCACCGGGGAGCTGTTTTTT. Its protein product is CASSQVQDSTGELFF.

The rearrangement joins TRBV11-2 to TRBJ1-4, with TRBD1 as a possible D gene (6 bases). Per the germline V gene, CDR1 is SGHAT and CDR2 is FQNNGV. The CDR3 totals 14 residues. V gave up 4 bases and J gave up 8 bases, with 14 bases separating them. The CDR3 DNA reads TGTGCCAGCAGCTCGACAGGTCGATTGGAAAAACTGTTTTTT. Its protein product is CASSSTGRLEKLFF.

J is TRBJ2-7 and V is TRBV30; D perhaps matches TRBD1 (6 bases). The V gene's germline CDR1 is GTSNPN and CDR2 SVGIG (reference sequence). The germline V and J ends were trimmed by 5 bases and 4 bases, with 15 bases remaining between them. CDR3 length: 13 amino acids. The DNA of the CDR3 is TGTGCCTGGTCCCCGGGACATATGTACGAGCAGTACTTC. Amino acid sequence: CAWSPGHMYEQYF. Combining the CDR3 with reference TRBV30 and TRBJ2-7 gives the whole variable domain SQTIHQWPATLVQPVGSPLSLECTVEGTSNPNLYWYRQAAGRGLQLLFYSVGIGQISSEVPQNLSASRPQDRQFILSSKKLLLSDSGFYLCAWSPGHMYEQYFGPGTRLTVT.

The chain carries TRBV5-1 and TRBJ2-3, with 12 bases that match TRBD2. The ends lost 4 bases at V and 3 bases at J; junction bases unmatched: 15. The CDR3 length is 19 residues. Germline V gene data show CDR1 as SGHRS and CDR2 as YFSETQ. The CDR3 protein is CASSAGASGRAFMTDTQYF. CDR3 nucleotides: TGCGCCAGCAGCGCTGGGGCTAGCGGGAGGGCTTTTATGACAGATACGCAGTATTTT.

V usage is TRBV10-3 and J usage is TRBJ2-5; D may be TRBD1 (5 bases). Trimming cost V 0 bases and J 1 base, with 12 bases left between them. Germline V gives CDR1 ENHRY, CDR2 SYGVKD. This CDR3 has 16 residues. CDR3 coding DNA: TGTGCCATCAGTGAGTCGTTAGACAGAGTCCAAGAGACCCAGTACTTC. The encoded protein is CAISESLDRVQETQYF.

The gene calls are TRBV27 and TRBJ2-7; 8 nucleotides align to TRBD1. This CDR3 has 14 residues. The trim removed 5 bases at V and 3 bases at J, leaving 6 bases unmatched. Germline assignment: CDR1 MNHEY and CDR2 SMNVEV (reference sequence). The CDR3 DNA sequence: TGTGCCAGCAGTCTCGACAGGGGCAACTACGAGCAGTACTTC. Its translation is CASSLDRGNYEQYF.

The J gene is TRBJ2-1, the V gene TRBV5-1; a possible D gene is TRBD2 (6 bases). Trimming removed 2 bases at V and 9 bases at J, with 24 bases between. The germline V gene encodes CDR1 SGHRS and CDR2 YFSETQ. CDR3 length equals 17 residues. The CDR3 loop is CASSFAASDYIPREQFF. The CDR3 DNA reads as TGCGCCAGCAGCTTCGCAGCGTCGGACTACATACCTCGTGAGCAGTTCTTC. The whole variable domain, remainder taken from reference TRBV5-1 and TRBJ2-1, is KAGVTQTPRYLIKTRGQQVTLSCSPISGHRSVSWYQQTPGQGLQFLFEYFSETQRNKGNFPGRFSGRQFSNSRSEMNVSTLELGDSALYLCASSFAASDYIPREQFFGPGTRLTVL.

The gene calls are TRBV27 and TRBJ1-5, with 7 nucleotides matching TRBD1. The CDR3 totals 15 residues. Germline V gene sequence: CDR1 MNHEY, CDR2 SMNVEV (reference sequence). The junction had 9 bases not matched to a gene; V was cut back by 6 bases and J by 4 bases. The CDR3 DNA reads as TGTGCCAGCAGGACCGGGACAGCTTTAAATCAGCCCCAGCATTTT. Translated, it gives CASRTGTALNQPQHF.

This clone showed up just a few times. The chain uses TRBV10-1 and TRBJ2-7, with D perhaps matching TRBD2 (6 bases). Trimming left V 8 bases short and J 3 bases short, with 14 bases between. This CDR3 is built from 13 residues. Germline assignment: CDR1 WNHNN and CDR2 SYGVQD (reference sequence). The CDR3 here is CASQAHGSYEQYF. In DNA, the CDR3 is TGCGCCAGCCAGGCCCACGGGAGCTACGAGCAGTACTTC.

The chain uses TRBV11-2 and TRBJ2-4, with 7 bases fitting TRBD2. V was clipped by 5 bases and J by 8 bases; unmatched bases: 15. The CDR3 spans 16 residues. Germline assignment: CDR1 SGHAT and CDR2 FQNNGV. This chain's CDR3 is CASSPRLVAGRDIQYF. CDR3 nucleotide sequence: TGTGCCAGCAGCCCCCGGTTAGTGGCAGGGAGGGACATTCAGTACTTC.